The next 25 T cell receptor beta chains were all read from a single sample in a study of blood T cell repertoires in COVID-19. TCRdb keeps only in-frame clones here, not all; method: immunoSEQ multiplex PCR. Among over 40,000 clones listed, around 84% were seen once. The sequenced sample consisted of peripheral blood. Receptor source: a man older than 75 with active COVID-19.

The gene calls are TRBV10-3 and TRBJ2-1, with 8 nucleotides matching TRBD2. Per the germline V gene, CDR1 is ENHRY and CDR2 is SYGVKD. The CDR3 totals 16 residues. J was trimmed by 1 base and V by 10 bases; bases with no gene match: 12. CDR3 sequence: CATHGVTSGSYNEQFF. In nucleotides, the CDR3 is TGTGCCACCCACGGCGTAACTAGCGGATCCTACAATGAGCAGTTCTTC.

This chain connects TRBV6-5 to TRBJ2-1; D is perhaps TRBD1 (6 bases). In germline, CDR1 is MNHEY, CDR2 SVGAGI. With 6 bases removed from V and 0 bases from J, the gap between germline ends came to 12 bases. This CDR3 has 15 residues. The CDR3 DNA reads TGTGCCAGCAGCCTGGACAGCGTCTCCTACAATGAGCAGTTCTTC. Translation: CASSLDSVSYNEQFF.

The chain recombines TRBV18 with TRBJ2-5; 8 nucleotides agree with TRBD1. J gave up 5 bases and V 0 bases, and 11 bases lay outside the gene matches. CDR3 length equals 17 residues. The germline CDR1 and CDR2 sequences are KGHSH and LQKENI. Written as DNA, the CDR3 is TGTGCCAGCTCACCACCGCAGGGGGCGGTGACCAAGGAGACCCAGTACTTC. Protein sequence: CASSPPQGAVTKETQYF.

This clone has only one observation. The CDR3 DNA reads TGTGCCACCAGTGCCCCGGGCAGGGGTTCCGAGCAGTACTTC. It encodes CATSAPGRGSEQYF. The V call is TRBV24-1, the J call TRBJ2-7; maybe TRBD1 (6 bases). Germline V gene sequence: CDR1 KGHDR, CDR2 SFDVKD. Trimming removed 5 bases from V and 6 bases from J, with 16 bases in between. CDR3 length equals 14 residues.

The chain links TRBV28 to TRBJ2-7; 12 positions agree with TRBD1. Trimming took 1 base from V and 3 from J; bases not matched to a gene: 10. This CDR3 is built from 18 residues. Germline lookup yields CDR1 MDHEN and CDR2 SYDVKM. In nucleotides, the CDR3 is TGTGCCAGCAGTTTATACATACCCCGGGACAGGGGGCTCTACGAGCAGTACTTC. Its translation: CASSLYIPRDRGLYEQYF.

This chain's CDR3 is CASSFSQPYTYGYTF. The CDR3 DNA reads as TGTGCCAGCAGCTTTAGCCAACCGTACACGTATGGCTACACCTTC. The J gene is TRBJ1-2, the V gene TRBV7-9; D gene unclear. From germline, CDR1 is SEHNR and CDR2 FQNEAQ (reference sequence). The CDR3 covers 15 residues. Trimming removed 3 bases at V and 5 bases at J, with 16 bases between. The full variable domain, its missing parts supplied by reference TRBV7-9 and TRBJ1-2, is DTGVSQNPRHKITKRGQNVTFRCDPISEHNRLYWYRQTLGQGPEFLTYFQNEAQLEKSRLLSDRFSAERPKGSFSTLEIQRTEQGDSAMYLCASSFSQPYTYGYTFGSGTRLTVV.

The chain links TRBV3-1 (or the pseudogene TRBV3-2) to TRBJ1-5; 9 nucleotides align to TRBD1. CDR1 and CDR2 from the germline V gene are LGHDT and YNNKEL (reference sequence). The CDR3 runs to 16 residues. J was trimmed by 6 bases and V by 1 base; bases with no gene match: 7. DNA of the CDR3: TGTGCCAGCAGCCAAGGCCCGGGACAGGGCCTTCAGCCCCAGCATTTT. This codes for CASSQGPGQGLQPQHF.

The V gene is TRBV3-1 (or the pseudogene TRBV3-2), the J gene TRBJ1-1, with D possibly being TRBD1 (5 bases). V was clipped by 4 bases and J by 0 bases, with 9 bases between them. The CDR3 contains 14 residues. Germline V CDR1 and CDR2: LGHDT, YNNKEL (reference sequence). CDR3 nucleotides: TGTGCCAGCAGCCCTCGGGACTTGAACACTGAAGCTTTCTTT. Translated, it gives CASSPRDLNTEAFF.

The V gene is TRBV4-1, the J gene TRBJ2-7; 8 bases agree with TRBD1. V was pared by 1 base and J by 4 bases, with 9 bases of the junction left unmatched. The CDR3 is 16 amino acids. The germline V gene has CDR1 MGHRA and CDR2 YSYEKL. The CDR3 coding sequence is TGCGCCAGCAGCCAAGGGGCGGTAGGACAGGGTTACGAGCAGTACTTC. It yields the protein CASSQGAVGQGYEQYF.

This clone was seen only once. This chain uses TRBV4-1 with TRBJ2-7; TRBD1 aligns across 8 bases. The V segment lost 2 bases and the J segment 4 bases; nucleotides outside the gene matches: 10. Germline V CDR1 and CDR2: MGHRA, YSYEKL. The CDR3 totals 16 residues. CDR3 residues: CASSQSGTGYSYEQYF. The CDR3 nucleotides are TGCGCCAGCAGCCAATCCGGGACAGGATACAGTTACGAGCAGTACTTC.

The chain has TRBV27 and TRBJ1-6, with D maybe TRBD1 (6 bases). V was pared by 5 bases and J by 0 bases, with 11 bases between. Germline assignment: CDR1 MNHEY and CDR2 SMNVEV (reference sequence). This CDR3 comprises 16 residues. CDR3: CASSDRTSSYNSPLHF. Written as DNA, the CDR3 is TGTGCCAGCAGTGACAGGACGAGCTCCTATAATTCACCCCTCCACTTT.

This rearrangement joins TRBV5-1 to TRBJ2-3, with D tentatively TRBD1 (5 bases). With 2 bases removed from V and 0 bases from J, the gap between germline ends came to 13 bases. This CDR3 spans 16 amino acids. The germline CDR1 and CDR2 sequences are SGHRS and YFSETQ. DNA of the CDR3: TGCGCCAGCAGCTTAGGGGTAGCTAGGAGCACAGATACGCAGTATTTT. Translation: CASSLGVARSTDTQYF. Full variable domain (rest looked up from reference TRBV5-1 and TRBJ2-3): KAGVTQTPRYLIKTRGQQVTLSCSPISGHRSVSWYQQTPGQGLQFLFEYFSETQRNKGNFPGRFSGRQFSNSRSEMNVSTLELGDSALYLCASSLGVARSTDTQYFGPGTRLTVL.

V is TRBV4-1 and J is TRBJ1-1; 7 bases are a match to TRBD1. The CDR3 has 15 residues. Looked up from germline, CDR1 is MGHRA and CDR2 is YSYEKL. V shed 4 bases, J shed 1 base, and the junction held 6 bases outside the gene matches. The CDR3 spells CASSRRTGRNTEAFF. In DNA form, the CDR3 reads TGCGCCAGCAGCCGGAGGACAGGAAGGAACACTGAAGCTTTCTTT.

This chain connects TRBV6-5 to TRBJ2-7, with 10 bases that match TRBD2. The V gene end was trimmed by 8 bases and the J gene end by 4 bases; junction bases not matched to a gene: 5. The CDR3 consists of 13 residues. Germline V gene lookup returns CDR1 MNHEY and CDR2 SVGAGI. CDR3 nucleotides: TGTGCCAGCCGACTAGCGGGCCGATACGAGCAGTACTTC. It encodes CASRLAGRYEQYF.

The chain has TRBV25-1 and TRBJ2-3; weak D call: TRBD1 (6 bases). This CDR3 has 15 residues. CDR1 MGHDK and CDR2 SYGVNS come from the germline V gene. V lost 6 bases to trimming and J lost 3 bases, with 16 bases between them. The CDR3, as DNA: TGTGCCAGCAGATCAGACAGGACCCTGACAGATACGCAGTATTTT. Translating gives CASRSDRTLTDTQYF. The full variable domain, rest sourced from reference TRBV25-1 and TRBJ2-3, is EADIYQTPRYLVIGTGKKITLECSQTMGHDKMYWYQQDPGMELHLIHYSYGVNSTEKGDLSSESTVSRIRTEHFPLTLESARPSHTSQYLCASRSDRTLTDTQYFGPGTRLTVL.

The chain links TRBV4-1 to TRBJ1-1; D gene uncertain. The CDR3 consists of 15 residues. V was shortened by 1 base and J by 1 base, with 10 bases between the two germline ends. CDR1 is MGHRA and CDR2 is YSYEKL in the germline V gene. CDR3 loop: CASSQVGNRNTEAFF. The CDR3 coding sequence is TGCGCCAGCAGCCAAGTTGGCAATCGGAACACTGAAGCTTTCTTT.

V and J are TRBV30 and TRBJ2-5; D ambiguous. Trimming removed 0 bases from V and 5 bases from J, with 4 bases in between. CDR3 length: 11 residues. Germline CDR1 reads GTSNPN; CDR2 reads SVGIG (reference sequence). Here the CDR3 DNA reads TGTGCCTGGAGTGTACTGGAGACCCAGTACTTC. This translates into CAWSVLETQYF.

The CDR3: CASSIAGGPGDEQFF. The CDR3 region has the DNA TGTGCCAGTAGTATAGCAGGGGGCCCCGGGGATGAGCAGTTCTTC. This rearrangement joins TRBV19 to TRBJ2-1; 8 bases line up with TRBD1. Germline V gene lookup returns CDR1 LNHDA and CDR2 SQIVND (reference sequence). The CDR3 is 15 amino acids. V gave up 1 base and J gave up 8 bases; unmatched junction bases: 7.

This rearrangement joins TRBV28 to TRBJ2-7, with 10 positions matching TRBD2. The CDR3 has 14 residues. Germline CDR1 is MDHEN and CDR2 is SYDVKM. Trimming cost V 5 bases and J 3 bases; bases outside gene matches: 4. The CDR3 sequence is CASSALAGFYEQYF. The CDR3 region has the DNA TGTGCCAGCAGTGCACTAGCGGGATTCTACGAGCAGTACTTC.

In this sample, this clone turned up once. The chain is built from TRBV10-1 and TRBJ2-1; 7 bases align to TRBD1. CDR3 length: 13 residues. Germline-derived CDR1 and CDR2 are WNHNN and SYGVQD (reference sequence). The V gene end was trimmed by 8 bases and the J gene end by 15 bases; junction bases not matched to a gene: 16. The CDR3 is CASSPGQPSRGFF. The CDR3 coding sequence is TGCGCCAGCTCCCCGGGACAGCCGTCCCGAGGGTTCTTC.

This rearrangement joins TRBV5-1 to TRBJ2-3, with TRBD1 matching 8 bases. V gave up 0 bases and J gave up 8 bases; unmatched junction bases: 8. CDR3 size: 15 residues. Germline values: CDR1 SGHRS, CDR2 YFSETQ. Written as DNA, the CDR3 is TGCGCCAGCAGCTTGGGGACAGGGATCCAGGGTACGCAGTATTTT. Its translation is CASSLGTGIQGTQYF.

The V call is TRBV5-6, the J call TRBJ2-7, with D maybe TRBD1 (5 bases). Trimming removed 0 bases at V and 3 bases at J, with 10 bases between. Germline CDR1 SGHDT, CDR2 YYEEEE. The CDR3 covers 14 residues. The DNA of the CDR3 is TGTGCCAGCAGCTTGGAGGGCAGGGTCTACGAGCAGTACTTC. Translation gives CASSLEGRVYEQYF. The whole variable domain, filled in from reference TRBV5-6 and TRBJ2-7, reads DAGVTQSPTHLIKTRGQQVTLRCSPKSGHDTVSWYQQALGQGPQFIFQYYEEEERQRGNFPDRFSGHQFPNYSSELNVNALLLGDSALYLCASSLEGRVYEQYFGPGTRLTVT.

As DNA, the CDR3 is TGTGCCAGCAGTGTGAGAAAGACTAGCGGGAGGAATGAGCAGTTCTTC. Amino acids: CASSVRKTSGRNEQFF. This chain connects TRBV2 to TRBJ2-1, with 13 positions matching TRBD2. Germline V gene lookup returns CDR1 SNHLY and CDR2 FYNNEI. Trimming cost V 4 bases and J 7 bases; bases outside gene matches: 7. The CDR3 has 16 amino acids.

CDR3: CASSPGGAAGELFF. In nucleotides, the CDR3 is TGTGCCAGCAGCCCGGGGGGGGCCGCCGGGGAGCTGTTTTTT. The chain recombines TRBV5-4 with TRBJ2-2; 8 bases match TRBD2. Per the germline V gene, CDR1 is SGHNT and CDR2 is YYREEE (reference sequence). The CDR3 is 14 residues long. The J segment lost 6 bases and the V segment lost 4 bases, leaving 5 bases of the junction unmatched.

There are a few counts of this clone. This chain connects TRBV5-6 to TRBJ2-5; TRBD2 matches at 7 bases. Trimming removed 6 bases from V and 4 bases from J; junction bases left unmatched: 12. Germline CDR1 and CDR2: SGHDT and YYEEEE. CDR3 length equals 15 residues. The CDR3: CASTGRGRGRETQYF. The CDR3 bases are TGTGCCAGCACGGGTCGAGGGAGGGGTCGAGAGACCCAGTACTTC.